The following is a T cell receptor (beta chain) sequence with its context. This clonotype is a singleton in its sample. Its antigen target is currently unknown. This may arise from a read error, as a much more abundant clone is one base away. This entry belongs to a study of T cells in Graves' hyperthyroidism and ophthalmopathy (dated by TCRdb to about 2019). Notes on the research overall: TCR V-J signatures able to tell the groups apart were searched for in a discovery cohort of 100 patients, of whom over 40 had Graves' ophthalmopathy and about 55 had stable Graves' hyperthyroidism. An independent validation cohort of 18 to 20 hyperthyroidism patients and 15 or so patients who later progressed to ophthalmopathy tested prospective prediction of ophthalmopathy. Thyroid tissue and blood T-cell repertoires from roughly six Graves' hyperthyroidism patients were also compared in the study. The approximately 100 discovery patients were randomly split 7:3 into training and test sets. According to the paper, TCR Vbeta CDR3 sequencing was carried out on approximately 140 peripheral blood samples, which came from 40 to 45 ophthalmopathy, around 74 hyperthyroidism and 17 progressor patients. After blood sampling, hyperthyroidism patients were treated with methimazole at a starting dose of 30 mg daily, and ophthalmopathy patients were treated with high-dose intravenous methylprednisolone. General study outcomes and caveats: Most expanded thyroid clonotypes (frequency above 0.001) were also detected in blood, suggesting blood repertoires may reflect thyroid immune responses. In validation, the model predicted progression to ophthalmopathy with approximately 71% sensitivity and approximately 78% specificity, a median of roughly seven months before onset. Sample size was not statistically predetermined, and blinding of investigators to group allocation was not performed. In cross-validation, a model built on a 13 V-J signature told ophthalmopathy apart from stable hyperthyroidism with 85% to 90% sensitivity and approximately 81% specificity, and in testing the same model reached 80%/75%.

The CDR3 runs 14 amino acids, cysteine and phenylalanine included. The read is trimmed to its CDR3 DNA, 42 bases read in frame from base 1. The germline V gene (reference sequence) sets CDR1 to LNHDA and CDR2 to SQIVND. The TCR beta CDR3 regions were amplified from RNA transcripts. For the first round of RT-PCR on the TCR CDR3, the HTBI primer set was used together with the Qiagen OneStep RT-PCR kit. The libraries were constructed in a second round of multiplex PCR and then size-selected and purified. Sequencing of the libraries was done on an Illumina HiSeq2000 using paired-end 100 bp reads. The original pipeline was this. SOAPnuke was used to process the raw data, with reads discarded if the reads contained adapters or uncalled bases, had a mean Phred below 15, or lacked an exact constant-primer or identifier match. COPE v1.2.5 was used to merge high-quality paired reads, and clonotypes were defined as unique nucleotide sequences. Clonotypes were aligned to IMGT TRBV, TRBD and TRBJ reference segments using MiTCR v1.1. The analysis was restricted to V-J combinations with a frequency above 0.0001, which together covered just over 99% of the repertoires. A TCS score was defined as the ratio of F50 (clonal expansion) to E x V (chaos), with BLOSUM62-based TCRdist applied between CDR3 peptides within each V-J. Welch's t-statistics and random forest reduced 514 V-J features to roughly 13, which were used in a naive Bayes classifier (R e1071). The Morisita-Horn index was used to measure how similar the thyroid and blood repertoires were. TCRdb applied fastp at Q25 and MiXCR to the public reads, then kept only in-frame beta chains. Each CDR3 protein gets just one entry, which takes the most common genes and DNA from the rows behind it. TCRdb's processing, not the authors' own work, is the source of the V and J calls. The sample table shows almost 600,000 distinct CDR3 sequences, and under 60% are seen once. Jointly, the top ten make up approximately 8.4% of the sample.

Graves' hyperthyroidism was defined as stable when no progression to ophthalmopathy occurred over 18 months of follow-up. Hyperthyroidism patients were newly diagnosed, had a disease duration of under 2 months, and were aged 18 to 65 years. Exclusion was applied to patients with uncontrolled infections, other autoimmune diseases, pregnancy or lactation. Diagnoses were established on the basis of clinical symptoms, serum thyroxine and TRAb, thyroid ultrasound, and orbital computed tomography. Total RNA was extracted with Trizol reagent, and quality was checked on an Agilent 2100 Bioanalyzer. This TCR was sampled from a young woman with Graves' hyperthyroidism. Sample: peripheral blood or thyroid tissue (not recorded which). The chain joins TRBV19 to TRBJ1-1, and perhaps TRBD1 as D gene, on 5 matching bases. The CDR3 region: CASSRVGGNAEAFF. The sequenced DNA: TGTGCCAGTAGTAGGGTCGGGGGGAACGCTGAAGCTTTCTTT.